This T cell receptor beta chain was profiled in a study of shared clonotypes between healthy human individuals (dated by TCRdb to 2018 to 2021). For the study in its entirety: Three men and two women, aged 18 to 49 years, made up the cohort. For each donor, CD4 naive and CD4 memory were each given three plates, CD8 naive was given two plates, and CD8 memory was given one plate. Leukapheresis yielded between about 0.94 and 9.5 billion PBMCs per donor. Blood TCR repertoires of roughly five healthy adults were deeply sequenced to estimate repertoire size and the extent of clonotype sharing between individuals. To increase sequencing depth and limit assay-specific biases, TCR repertoire library preparation and sequencing were carried out by different laboratories using diverse techniques. Study-wide conclusions, independent of this receptor: Compared with non-shared clonotypes, the clonotypes found in all four sorted-subset donors had higher generation probabilities. The genetic and exposure-history diversity represented was limited by the small number of donors. Naive subsets generally had larger estimated clonotype richness than memory subsets. Based on pairwise subsampling, the degree of clonotype sharing among donors was expected to be affected by sequencing depth. Rarefaction of sorted-subset datasets indicated incomplete sequencing despite the large sequencing depth. Sampling was limited to blood, and TCR repertoires in tissue likely differ from TCR repertoires in blood. Roughly 5.2% of naive CD4, 3.5% of naive CD8, about 2.5% of memory CD4, and around 0.4% of memory CD8 clonotypes were shared across several donors.

Donors were healthy HIV-negative adults with no recently reported acute infections or vaccinations. Every donor was a Caucasian adult residing in Nashville, Tennessee, USA. Magnetic negative selection was used to enrich CD4+ T cells, after which naive cells were positively selected on CD45RA and the negative fraction became the memory subset. After blood collection by leukapheresis, PBMCs were isolated using Ficoll-Histopaque density gradient centrifugation and then cryopreserved in the vapor phase of liquid nitrogen. Purity and quantity of every magnetically sorted T cell population were checked by analytical flow cytometry. From each sorted fraction, genomic DNA was isolated and quantified by UV absorbance on a Nanodrop 2000c. The germline V gene provides CDR1 SQVTM and CDR2 ANQGSEA. The CDR3 goes from the cysteine to the phenylalanine over 12 residues. Left in the record is the CDR3 DNA by itself, 36 bases read in frame from the first base. Trimming removed 7 bases from V and 2 bases from J, leaving 11 bases between the germline ends.

Only one count was recorded for this clone. Its antigen is not yet known. Per-base qualities were not stored, and no clone one base away is much larger. Using the deep immunoSEQ assay, multiplex PCR amplified TCR CDR3 regions from genomic DNA. Extracted genomic DNA from each cell subset was distributed evenly across all wells of several immunoSEQ 96-well plates, and each plate was treated as a replicate. For sorted subsets, approximately 200 ng of genomic DNA, equivalent to 30,000 or so T cell genomes, went into each replicate PCR. Purified libraries were measured with a Qubit 3.0 fluorometer, size-checked on a Bioanalyzer 2100, and measured again with the KAPA Library Quantification kit. Every immunoSEQ 96-well plate was sequenced on a separate single-read 150-cycle Illumina NextSeq 550 flow cell. The published analysis was carried out like this. Because only junctional sequences without quality scores were contained in the immunoSEQ output, filtering matching that applied to full-length reads could not be performed. Sequences were annotated with PyIR, a Python wrapper for IgBLAST v1.9, and V/J genes and CDR3 were assigned using IMGT germline references. Reads were filtered out if the reads had weak V/J assignments (E-value above 1e-6), no CDR3, stop codons, out-of-frame junctions, or ambiguous translated residues. V3J clonotypes were defined as sequences sharing the same inferred V gene, J gene, and CDR3 amino acid sequence. Percentage overlap between repertoires was computed as shared unique clonotypes divided by the size of the smaller repertoire. RTK rarefaction, the Chao1 estimator, and Recon v2.1 estimates of unobserved clonotypes were used to assess repertoire richness. Generation probabilities were computed with OLGA for all TCRbeta clonotypes obtained by the gDNA method from a few donors. This is the immuneACCESS table as TCRdb keeps it, with only in-frame sequences that have V and J called. A part of the clones is gone; compared with another copy, unresolved V genes explain less than half, and the rest is unexplained. D and trimming come from the DNA, and the V and J calls and clone size come from that table. The sample data list roughly 1,600,000 clones, and about 98.5% of these were observed just once. Of the sample, approximately 0.38% falls within the top ten clones.

Specimen: naive CD4+ T cells sorted from blood. The label giving this sample's cell subset or site can be read as: CD45RA+ positively selected. This sequence originates from a man aged 25 to 40 in good health. The sequence is built from TRBV29-1 and TRBJ1-2; the D gene is possibly TRBD1, with 6 bases matching. The CDR3 loop reads CSALQGNYGYTF. DNA sequence: TGCAGCGCCCTACAGGGAAACTATGGCTACACCTTC.